The rows below give T cell receptor beta chains drawn from one sample of a study of blood T cell repertoires in COVID-19. This table comes from immunoSEQ multiplex PCR, and its TCRdb copy is limited to in-frame clones, with some not included. The sample consists of about 180,000 clones, approximately 80% of them appearing once. Source material: PBMCs or T cells enriched from blood (not recorded which). These receptors were obtained from a man aged 55-75 years who had been exposed to COVID-19. Both conserved end residues are part of each CDR3. Each record gives: D gene, clone size, J gene, V gene, CDR3 protein, CDR3 DNA. A D gene is named only where the DNA matches it firmly. Size is omitted from some rows. Given values are once, few, many or a class for expanded clones.

d_call: TRBD1; clone_size: NA; j_call: TRBJ1-2; v_call: TRBV19; cdr3_aa: CASSTGTAYGYTF; cdr3_nt: TGTGCCAGTAGTACAGGGACAGCCTATGGCTACACCTTC
d_call: NA; clone_size: NA; j_call: TRBJ2-1; v_call: TRBV29-1; cdr3_aa: CSVVIRGAYNEQFF; cdr3_nt: TGCAGCGTTGTTATTCGCGGGGCATACAATGAGCAGTTCTTC
d_call: TRBD1; clone_size: NA; j_call: TRBJ2-4; v_call: TRBV6-2/TRBV6-3; cdr3_aa: CASSWTGGSGNIQYF; cdr3_nt: TGTGCCAGCAGTTGGACAGGGGGATCCGGAAACATTCAGTACTTC
d_call: NA; clone_size: NA; j_call: TRBJ1-2; v_call: TRBV5-1; cdr3_aa: CASSSDAQAARAGYTF; cdr3_nt: TGCGCCAGCAGCTCCGACGCCCAGGCAGCCAGGGCTGGCTACACCTTC
d_call: TRBD1; clone_size: once; j_call: TRBJ1-5; v_call: TRBV9; cdr3_aa: CASSPWDSLSQPQHF; cdr3_nt: TGTGCCAGCAGCCCTTGGGACAGCCTCAGCCAGCCCCAGCATTTT
d_call: TRBD2; clone_size: NA; j_call: TRBJ2-3; v_call: TRBV27; cdr3_aa: CASLRLAGRTDTQYF; cdr3_nt: TGTGCCAGTTTAAGACTAGCGGGACGAACAGATACGCAGTATTTT
d_call: NA; clone_size: NA; j_call: TRBJ2-5; v_call: TRBV12-3/TRBV12-4; cdr3_aa: CASSVVIQETQYF; cdr3_nt: TGTGCCAGCAGCGTCGTTATACAGGAGACCCAGTACTTC
d_call: TRBD1; clone_size: NA; j_call: TRBJ2-5; v_call: TRBV5-8; cdr3_aa: CASSLEGGAGETQYF; cdr3_nt: TGTGCCAGCAGCTTGGAAGGGGGCGCAGGCGAGACCCAGTACTTC
d_call: NA; clone_size: NA; j_call: TRBJ1-2; v_call: TRBV9; cdr3_aa: CASSVASGEARYGYTF; cdr3_nt: TGTGCCAGCAGCGTAGCTTCCGGAGAGGCTAGATATGGCTACACCTTC
d_call: NA; clone_size: few; j_call: TRBJ1-3; v_call: TRBV27; cdr3_aa: CASSPVGRGNTIYF; cdr3_nt: TGTGCCAGCAGTCCGGTGGGCCGGGGAAACACCATATATTTT
d_call: NA; clone_size: NA; j_call: TRBJ2-1; v_call: TRBV12-3/TRBV12-4; cdr3_aa: CASIPTPGNEQFF; cdr3_nt: TGTGCCAGCATCCCCACTCCGGGCAATGAGCAGTTCTTC
d_call: NA; clone_size: NA; j_call: TRBJ2-7; v_call: TRBV28; cdr3_aa: CASSLVGRDLPHEQYF; cdr3_nt: TGTGCCAGCAGTTTAGTGGGGCGGGACCTACCCCACGAGCAGTACTTC
d_call: TRBD1; clone_size: NA; j_call: TRBJ1-1; v_call: TRBV29-1; cdr3_aa: CSVDPLGQGNTEAFF; cdr3_nt: TGCAGCGTTGACCCCCTGGGACAGGGGAACACTGAAGCTTTCTTT
d_call: NA; clone_size: NA; j_call: TRBJ1-5; v_call: TRBV7-9; cdr3_aa: CASTTTGNQPQHF; cdr3_nt: TGTGCCAGCACCACAACAGGGAATCAGCCCCAGCATTTT
d_call: TRBD2; clone_size: NA; j_call: TRBJ2-3; v_call: TRBV30; cdr3_aa: CAWSQMAGGSTDTQYF; cdr3_nt: TGTGCCTGGAGTCAAATGGCGGGAGGAAGCACAGATACGCAGTATTTT
d_call: TRBD2; clone_size: NA; j_call: TRBJ2-1; v_call: TRBV2; cdr3_aa: CASLGRTSGNEQFF; cdr3_nt: TGTGCCAGCTTGGGGAGGACTAGCGGCAATGAGCAGTTCTTC
d_call: TRBD1; clone_size: once; j_call: TRBJ2-5; v_call: TRBV11-3; cdr3_aa: CASSLATGWGGRETQYF; cdr3_nt: TGTGCCAGCAGCTTAGCGACAGGGTGGGGTGGTCGGGAGACCCAGTACTTC
d_call: TRBD2; clone_size: NA; j_call: TRBJ2-5; v_call: TRBV5-6; cdr3_aa: CASSLWLGLGFQETQYF; cdr3_nt: TGTGCCAGCAGCTTGTGGTTGGGACTAGGGTTTCAAGAGACCCAGTACTTC
d_call: NA; clone_size: NA; j_call: TRBJ2-1; v_call: TRBV3-1/TRBV3-2; cdr3_aa: CASSQEEATRMQFF; cdr3_nt: TGTGCCAGCAGCCAAGAAGAGGCGACTAGGATGCAGTTCTTC
d_call: TRBD2; clone_size: NA; j_call: TRBJ2-1; v_call: TRBV9; cdr3_aa: CASSPGRGADNEQFF; cdr3_nt: TGTGCCAGCAGCCCCGGGCGGGGGGCGGACAATGAGCAGTTCTTC
d_call: NA; clone_size: NA; j_call: TRBJ2-7; v_call: TRBV19; cdr3_aa: CASSIGAGNYEQYF; cdr3_nt: TGTGCCAGTAGTATAGGGGCAGGGAACTACGAGCAGTACTTC
d_call: TRBD2; clone_size: NA; j_call: TRBJ2-1; v_call: TRBV6-1; cdr3_aa: CASSGPSGSSVGEQFF; cdr3_nt: TGTGCCAGCAGTGGACCTAGCGGGAGCTCGGTGGGTGAGCAGTTCTTC
d_call: TRBD1; clone_size: once; j_call: TRBJ1-2; v_call: TRBV10-2; cdr3_aa: CASSPDRAGGYTF; cdr3_nt: TGCGCCAGCAGCCCAGACAGGGCCGGGGGCTACACCTTC
d_call: NA; clone_size: NA; j_call: TRBJ1-1; v_call: TRBV10-1; cdr3_aa: CASSVDRSRATEAFF; cdr3_nt: TGCGCCAGCAGCGTTGACAGGTCAAGAGCCACTGAAGCTTTCTTT
d_call: NA; clone_size: few; j_call: TRBJ1-1; v_call: TRBV7-3; cdr3_aa: CASSYQGLNTEAFF; cdr3_nt: TGTGCCAGCAGCTACCAGGGCCTGAACACTGAAGCTTTCTTT
d_call: NA; clone_size: NA; j_call: TRBJ1-2; v_call: TRBV5-1; cdr3_aa: CASSLSIRGTGFHGYTF; cdr3_nt: TGCGCCAGCAGCTTATCGATCCGGGGAACAGGGTTCCATGGCTACACCTTC
d_call: TRBD1; clone_size: NA; j_call: TRBJ1-5; v_call: TRBV27; cdr3_aa: CASSLTGGGQPQHF; cdr3_nt: TGTGCCAGCAGTTTGACAGGGGGTGGGCAGCCCCAGCATTTT
d_call: NA; clone_size: NA; j_call: TRBJ1-5; v_call: TRBV6-5; cdr3_aa: CASSYRGSNQPQHF; cdr3_nt: TGTGCCAGCAGTTACAGGGGGTCTAATCAGCCCCAGCATTTT